This T cell receptor beta chain was sequenced in a study of T cell responses to AZD1222 COVID-19 vaccine. Whole-study context: Combined were second doses at about 4 or about 12 weeks. Findings and limits, study-wide: At baseline, just 6 or 7 AZD1222 recipients tested seropositive. Repertoire collection took place solely once the T cell response had peaked. Donors were largely white British and mainly female; clonal diversity was possibly underestimated.

The table came from immunoSEQ multiplex PCR; TCRdb's copy has only in-frame clones and leaves some out. Of 160,000 or so clones in the sample, about 90% are singletons; the top ten hold 1.5% to 2%. CDR1 and CDR2 from the germline V gene are MNHEY and SVGEGT. The CDR3 consists of 15 residues. The V and J ends lost 3 bases and 0 bases respectively, with 12 bases between them. A word on this clone: What it binds is not known.

The rearrangement joins TRBV6-2 or TRBV6-3 to TRBJ2-7; D not certain. This clonotype originated in an adult in good health. The material was peripheral blood, obtained on day 0 of AZD1222 vaccination. CDR3 sequence (DNA): TGTGCCAGCAGTTATTCCGGGCTTAGCTCCTACGAGCAGTACTTC. This gives the protein CASSYSGLSSYEQYF.